Below, 7 T cell receptor beta chains from the same sample are listed, as sequenced in a study of blood T cell repertoires in COVID-19. Sequencing was performed with immunoSEQ multiplex PCR; in TCRdb, only in-frame clones are kept and a portion is missing. The sample has roughly 110,000 clones, 75% to 90% seen once; the top ten hold approximately 5%. The sample comprised peripheral blood. The receptors stem from an older woman with COVID-19, enrolled during active disease.

CDR3 in amino acids: CASSPPSRAGGYTF. The DNA of the CDR3 is TGTGCCAGCTCACCACCGTCCAGGGCTGGTGGCTACACCTTC. The J gene is TRBJ1-2, the V gene TRBV18; TRBD1 is a possible D gene (5 bases). Looked up from germline, CDR1 is KGHSH and CDR2 is LQKENI. V lost 0 bases and J lost 7, with 12 bases in between. The CDR3 sequence is 14 residues long.

The rearrangement joins TRBV6-6 to TRBJ2-2; D possibly corresponds to TRBD1 (5 bases). CDR1 and CDR2 from the germline V gene are MNHNY and SVGAGI (reference sequence). Trimming removed 5 bases at V and 6 bases at J, with 13 bases between. CDR3 length: 14 amino acids. The CDR3 DNA reads as TGTGCCAGCAGTCCAAACTTAGGGGCCGGGGAGCTGTTTTTT. It yields the protein CASSPNLGAGELFF.

The chain joins TRBV6-5 to TRBJ1-4; 11 bases are a match to TRBD1. The V gene end was trimmed by 7 bases and the J gene end by 6 bases; junction bases not matched to a gene: 1. CDR1 is MNHEY, CDR2 SVGAGI, per germline. This CDR3 has 13 residues. CDR3 nucleotide sequence: TGTGCCAGCAAGGGACAGGGGGATGAAAAACTGTTTTTT. Residues: CASKGQGDEKLFF.

CDR3 bases: TGTGCCATCAGTGAAGTCCGGGACCAAGAGACCCAGTACTTC. Protein product: CAISEVRDQETQYF. The V gene is TRBV10-3, the J gene TRBJ2-5; the D is unclear. The CDR3 spans 14 residues. Germline CDR1 ENHRY, CDR2 SYGVKD. V was cut by 3 bases and J by 0 bases, with 8 bases left in between.

The rearrangement links TRBV19 to TRBJ1-2; TRBD1 might be the D (5 bases). The V end was cut by 0 bases, the J end by 8 bases, with 10 bases between. Germline V gene sequence: CDR1 LNHDA, CDR2 SQIVND (reference sequence). There are 13 residues in the CDR3. The CDR3 DNA is TGTGCCAGTAGTATAGATCTCAGGGCCGGCTACACCTTC. Encoded protein: CASSIDLRAGYTF.

The chain carries TRBV27 and TRBJ1-2; TRBD1 matches 8 bases. Germline loops: CDR1 MNHEY, CDR2 SMNVEV (reference sequence). V was pared by 4 bases and J by 8 bases, with 9 bases of the junction left unmatched. The CDR3 is 14 residues long. CDR3 protein: CASSSVRGLRGYTF. CDR3 bases: TGTGCCAGCAGTTCCGTCAGGGGGCTTCGAGGCTACACCTTC.

Here the CDR3 reads CAISESGREGYGYTF. The CDR3 coding sequence is TGTGCCATCAGTGAGTCGGGCAGGGAGGGGTATGGCTACACCTTC. The chain links TRBV10-3 to TRBJ1-2; possible D gene TRBD1, 5 bases. Germline assignment: CDR1 ENHRY and CDR2 SYGVKD. The CDR3 extends over 15 amino acids. Trimming took off 0 bases at V and 5 bases at J, with 13 bases between the two ends.